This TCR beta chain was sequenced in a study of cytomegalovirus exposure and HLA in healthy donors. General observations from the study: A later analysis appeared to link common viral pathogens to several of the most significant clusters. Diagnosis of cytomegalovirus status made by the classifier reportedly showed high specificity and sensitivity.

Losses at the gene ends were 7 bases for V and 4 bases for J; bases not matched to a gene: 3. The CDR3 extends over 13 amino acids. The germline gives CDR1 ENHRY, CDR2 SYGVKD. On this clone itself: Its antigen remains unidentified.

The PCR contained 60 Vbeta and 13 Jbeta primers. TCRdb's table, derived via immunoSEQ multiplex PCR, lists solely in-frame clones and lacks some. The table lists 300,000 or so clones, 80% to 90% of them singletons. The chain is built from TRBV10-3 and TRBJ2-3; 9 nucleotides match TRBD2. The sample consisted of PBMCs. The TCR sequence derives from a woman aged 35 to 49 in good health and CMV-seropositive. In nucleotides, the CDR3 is TGTGCCATCAAGGGCGGGGGGGCAGATACGCAGTATTTT. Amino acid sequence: CAIKGGGADTQYF.